Each of the 2 T cell receptor beta chains below was sequenced from the same sample in a study of T cells in Graves' hyperthyroidism and ophthalmopathy (dated by TCRdb to between 2018 and 2021). The library was made by multiplex PCR. Instrument used: Illumina HiSeq 2000. The TCR beta CDR3 regions were amplified from RNA transcripts. The TCR CDR3 was subjected to a first round of RT-PCR using the HTBI primer set and the Qiagen OneStep RT-PCR kit. In TCRdb, the public reads were trimmed at Q25 with fastp and aligned with MiXCR, with productive beta chains retained. CDR3 protein sequences are deduplicated, and each keeps its most common genes and DNA. This sample has around 500,000 distinct CDR3 sequences in its table, and around 13% of those were observed once. The top ten constitute about 15% of the sample. Sequencing was done on a sample of blood. These receptors came from a woman aged 35 to 49 with Graves' hyperthyroidism.

This clonotype was detected many times. CDR3 protein: CASSSLGLSGDIQYF. DNA for the CDR3: TGTGCCAGCAGTTCCCTCGGCCTCAGCGGAGACATTCAGTACTTC. The chain uses TRBV28 and TRBJ2-4; tentatively, D is TRBD2 (5 bases). Trimming took 4 bases from V and 8 from J, leaving 18 bases between them. This CDR3 spans 15 amino acids. CDR1 MDHEN and CDR2 SYDVKM come from the germline V gene.

This sequence joins TRBV6-4 and TRBJ1-4; D gene uncertain. The germline V and J ends were trimmed by 6 bases and 5 bases, with 13 bases remaining between them. The CDR3 sequence is 14 residues long. Per germline, CDR1 MRHNA and CDR2 SNTAGT. CDR3 loop: CASSRLWINEKLFF. For the CDR3, the DNA is TGTGCCAGCAGCCGGCTGTGGATCAATGAAAAACTGTTTTTT.